The 8 T cell receptor beta chains presented below share a single source sample, sequenced in a study of blood T cell repertoires in COVID-19. Clones were read by immunoSEQ multiplex PCR, and TCRdb kept only the in-frame ones, dropping some. Of over 150,000 clones listed, 70% to 90% were seen once; the top ten hold approximately 0.62%. Sequenced: peripheral blood. These receptors were taken from a man in his sixties with COVID-19, enrolled during active disease.

The chain recombines TRBV5-6 with TRBJ1-4, with 9 bases identical to TRBD1. Looked up from germline, CDR1 is SGHDT and CDR2 is YYEEEE. The J segment lost 8 bases and the V segment lost 4 bases, leaving 6 bases of the junction unmatched. The CDR3 runs 14 residues. CDR3 residues: CASSLQGASEKLFF. Written as DNA, the CDR3 is TGTGCCAGCAGCCTACAGGGGGCGTCCGAAAAACTGTTTTTT.

The V gene is TRBV2, the J gene TRBJ2-5, with D maybe TRBD2 (6 bases). The CDR3 spans 12 residues. V was clipped by 8 bases and J by 7 bases, with 14 bases between them. The germline gives CDR1 SNHLY, CDR2 FYNNEI. DNA of the CDR3: TGTGCCAGCGTCGCGGGGTCGGGGACCCAGTACTTC. Translating it yields CASVAGSGTQYF. The full variable domain, with the rest looked up from reference TRBV2 and TRBJ2-5, is EPEVTQTPSHQVTQMGQEVILRCVPISNHLYFYWYRQILGQKVEFLVSFYNNEISEKSEIFDDQFSVERPDGSNFTLKIRSTKLEDSAMYFCASVAGSGTQYFGPGTRLLVL.

The chain employs TRBV5-1 and TRBJ2-3; D is ambiguous. Germline CDR1 reads SGHRS; CDR2 reads YFSETQ. V was cut by 1 base and J by 0 bases, with 9 bases left in between. The CDR3 has 15 amino acids. CDR3 residues: CASSLLTTSTDTQYF. The CDR3 region has the DNA TGCGCCAGCAGCTTGCTGACGACTAGCACAGATACGCAGTATTTT.

CDR3 loop: CASGLVGTGGSANTGELFF. The CDR3 coding sequence is TGTGCTAGTGGTTTGGTAGGGACAGGGGGTTCCGCGAACACCGGGGAGCTGTTTTTT. J is TRBJ2-2 and V is TRBV12-5; 11 nucleotides line up with TRBD1. Trimming at V came to 0 bases and at J to 0 bases, leaving 6 bases not matched to a gene. Germline V gene sequence: CDR1 LGHNT, CDR2 FRNRAP. This CDR3 region has 19 residues.

V and J are TRBV19 and TRBJ2-2, with D perhaps TRBD1 (7 bases). CDR3 size: 15 residues. Trimming stripped 2 bases from V and 4 bases from J, with 11 bases between. Germline V gives CDR1 LNHDA, CDR2 SQIVND (reference sequence). This CDR3 is CASSIRQGGTGELFF. The CDR3 region has the DNA TGTGCCAGTAGTATAAGGCAGGGGGGCACCGGGGAGCTGTTTTTT.

This chain links TRBV7-9 with TRBJ2-7; TRBD1 matches at 7 bases. Germline V gene data show CDR1 as SEHNR and CDR2 as FQNEAQ (reference sequence). The junction had 20 bases not matched to a gene; V was cut back by 5 bases and J by 1 base. This CDR3 has 19 residues. The CDR3 nucleotides are TGTGCCAGCAGCAAAAGACGGGACAGATCCTCCAAAATTTCCTACGAGCAGTACTTC. It specifies CASSKRRDRSSKISYEQYF.

J is TRBJ2-7 and V is TRBV28; TRBD2 matches at 7 bases. Trimming took 11 bases from V and 5 from J; bases not matched to a gene: 12. The CDR3 has 13 amino acids. The germline CDR1 and CDR2 sequences are MDHEN and SYDVKM. The CDR3 loop reads CAASVLGGNEQYF. The CDR3 DNA reads as TGTGCCGCTTCAGTGTTGGGGGGGAACGAGCAGTACTTC.

The chain has TRBV19 and TRBJ1-3, with no clear D. Germline V gene lookup returns CDR1 LNHDA and CDR2 SQIVND (reference sequence). The CDR3 runs to 15 residues. V was clipped by 5 bases and J by 2 bases, with 13 bases between them. In nucleotides, the CDR3 is TGTGCCAGTAGTCCCTCCACGACTACTGGAAACACCATATATTTT. It encodes CASSPSTTTGNTIYF.